The entry that follows covers one TCR beta chain sequence. The same CDR3 is also encoded by other DNA sequences in this sample. The record originates from a study of blood T cell repertoires in COVID-19. About the research overall: T cells, B-cell-depleted T cells, or PBMCs supplied cDNA or gDNA.

CDR3 length: 14 amino acids. J was trimmed by 2 bases and V by 4 bases; bases with no gene match: 4. Germline CDR1 MNHEY, CDR2 SMNVEV (reference sequence). Participants came from 24 US areas, aged about 18 to 100 years. Participants' own reports of clinical history determined their cohort assignment. Repertoires were generated with immunoSEQ multiplex PCR, while TCRdb's copy carries only in-frame clones and drops some. The sample contains roughly 200,000 clones, roughly 89% of which appear only once. The rearrangement joins TRBV27 to TRBJ2-7; 8 nucleotides agree with TRBD1. Sample: PBMCs or T cells enriched from blood (not recorded which). The source is a woman in her twenties or thirties who had been exposed to COVID-19. The CDR3 coding sequence is TGTGCCAGCAGTTCAGGACAGGGCCCCTACGAGCAGTACTTC. Its protein product is CASSSGQGPYEQYF.